This T cell receptor (beta chain) was captured by sequencing in a study of blood T cell repertoires in COVID-19. Overall study: From T cells, B-cell-depleted T cells, or PBMCs came the material, which was cDNA or gDNA.

Original processing methods: For nucleated cells, counts were estimated from reference gene primer amplification. Some clones are missing from TCRdb's copy, which holds only in-frame ones; the method was immunoSEQ multiplex PCR. V and J calls and clone size are given by that table; D and trimming were obtained from the DNA. The sample has around 240,000 clones, approximately 91% seen once. Recruitment covered about 25 US areas and drew participants whose ages spanned about 18 to 95 years. This clonotype was sampled from a human donor in a cohort exposed to, infected with or recovered from COVID-19 (not recorded which). The donor label of this sample is uncertain. Specimen: PBMCs or T cells enriched from blood (not recorded which).

CDR3 amino acids: CASSPNTQYGYTF. In DNA form, the CDR3 reads TGTGCCAGCAGCCCGAATACTCAATATGGCTACACCTTC. V gene TRBV7-2 combines with J gene TRBJ1-2; D ambiguous. Trimming shortened V by 5 bases and J by 5 bases, and 12 bases separated the two germline ends. Looked up from germline, CDR1 is SGHTA and CDR2 is FQGNSA. The CDR3 sequence is 13 residues long.